A single sample gave rise to the 3 T cell receptor beta chains below, sequenced in a study of blood T cell repertoires in COVID-19. Some clones are missing from TCRdb's copy, which holds only in-frame ones; the method was immunoSEQ multiplex PCR. The sample carries 200,000 to 300,000 clones, around 86% recorded once. The specimen sequenced was peripheral blood. Source of these receptors: a woman aged 55-70 years with COVID-19, enrolled during active disease.

CDR3 coding DNA: TGTGCCAGCACGGGACATAGCAATCAGCCCCAGCATTTT. Its translation: CASTGHSNQPQHF. The rearrangement uses TRBV19 and TRBJ1-5, with D maybe TRBD1 (6 bases). V was cut by 9 bases and J by 0 bases, with 9 bases left in between. Looked up from germline, CDR1 is LNHDA and CDR2 is SQIVND (reference sequence). The CDR3 runs to 13 residues.

The chain couples TRBV7-6 to TRBJ2-2; D is possibly TRBD2 (5 bases). V was clipped by 1 base and J by 3 bases, with 15 bases between them. The CDR3 extends over 17 amino acids. Germline V gene data show CDR1 as SGHVS and CDR2 as FNYEAQ. The CDR3 sequence is CASSLGGSASHTGELFF. For the CDR3, the DNA is TGTGCCAGCAGCTTAGGCGGGTCGGCTAGTCACACCGGGGAGCTGTTTTTT.

V gene TRBV5-6 combines with J gene TRBJ2-4, with D possibly matching TRBD2 (6 bases). Trimming pared 0 bases from V and 8 bases from J, leaving 12 bases between. The length of the CDR3 is 14 residues. The germline V gene has CDR1 SGHDT and CDR2 YYEEEE. CDR3 DNA sequence: TGTGCCAGCAGCTTGGCCGCGTGGGGGGACATTCAGTACTTC. This gives the protein CASSLAAWGDIQYF. Drawing the rest from reference TRBV5-6 and TRBJ2-4, the complete variable domain is DAGVTQSPTHLIKTRGQQVTLRCSPKSGHDTVSWYQQALGQGPQFIFQYYEEEERQRGNFPDRFSGHQFPNYSSELNVNALLLGDSALYLCASSLAAWGDIQYFGAGTRLSVL.